Listed below are T cell receptor beta chains from one sample, sequenced in a study of cytomegalovirus exposure and HLA in healthy donors. The assay was immunoSEQ multiplex PCR, and TCRdb's table has in-frame clones only and misses some. The sample yields just over 150,000 clones, 80% seen once. Sequencing input: PBMCs. These receptors were collected from a male donor in good health and CMV-seropositive. The conserved cysteine and the conserved F or W are not part of the CDR3 here. A row's size may be missing; if present it is once, few, many or a size class.

v_gene	j_gene	abundance	CDR3aa
TRBV27	TRBJ2-1	.	ASKSALGVAGGDNEQF
TRBV5-1	TRBJ2-3	.	ASSTGTSVKTDTQY
TRBV2	TRBJ2-7	.	ASKLAGVRTGEQY
TRBV7-3	TRBJ2-1	.	ASSHSGPYNEQF
TRBV28	TRBJ1-5	.	ASLADRGRQPQH
TRBV7-2	TRBJ1-2	.	ASSLVRQYGYT
TRBV7-9	TRBJ2-1	.	ASSQPNLLAGGESNEQF
TRBV12-5	TRBJ1-1	.	ASGSRLGQRSTEAF
TRBV19	TRBJ2-1	.	ASSMGGWDEQF
TRBV6-6	TRBJ2-7	.	ASSRLAGTYEQY
TRBV6-5	TRBJ2-3	once	ASRYREASTDTQY
TRBV19	TRBJ2-6	.	ASSATSGSGANVLT
TRBV9	TRBJ2-3	.	ASSPYRASGRGGTDTQY
TRBV11-2	.	.	ASSLGGVGTYEQY
TRBV21-1	TRBJ1-1	once	ASSSEWSSRNTEAF
TRBV7-9	TRBJ1-2	.	SSSLGVAGVYGYT
TRBV7-9	TRBJ2-1	.	SSSSTSGGRRGEQF
TRBV6-5	TRBJ1-1	.	ASSYSGTGDLTEAF
TRBV25-1	TRBJ2-1	.	ASSQGGGYNEQF
TRBV7-3	TRBJ2-2	.	ASSPLGPGELF
TRBV11-2	TRBJ2-1	.	ASSFFSSGTYNEQF
TRBV7-9	TRBJ1-2	.	SSSLTDFYGYT
TRBV9	TRBJ2-7	.	ASSVSPAVAYEQY
TRBV7-2	TRBJ2-5	.	ASRPTGGRETQY
TRBV5-1	TRBJ2-5	once	ASSLSPSSRGKETQY
TRBV27	TRBJ2-3	few	ASSGTSGVTDTQY
TRBV5-1	TRBJ2-5	once	ASSTTGGEETQY
TRBV7-9	TRBJ2-1	.	ASSFGSGGRGIYNEQF
TRBV13	TRBJ2-1	once	ASSLAVYSAGPMNEQF
TRBV30	TRBJ2-3	few	ALAGIVNTQY
TRBV2	TRBJ2-1	.	ASPDRATYNEQF
TRBV7-9	TRBJ1-5	.	ASSLDTNSNQPQH